This TCR beta chain was recovered during a study of cytomegalovirus exposure and HLA in healthy donors. Study-level background: The early release's HLA-typed donors yielded 65 million to 85 million unique TCRs.

Overall study findings and caveats: Most of the TCR beta V segments (in an earlier analysis) were productive either about 87% or about 30% of the time. Researchers reported from a later analysis that most CMV-associated TCR beta chains appeared HLA-restricted.

The PCR was carried out with 60 Vbeta primers and 13 Jbeta primers. Some clones are missing from TCRdb's copy, which holds only in-frame ones; the method was immunoSEQ multiplex PCR. The sample yields 150,000 to 200,000 clones, more than 65% seen once. This CDR3 contains 14 residues. CDR1 is MDHEN, CDR2 SYDVKM, per germline. V lost 5 bases to trimming and J lost 4 bases; unmatched junction nucleotides: 6. A note on this clone: Antigen specificity is unknown.

J is TRBJ1-2 and V is TRBV28, with 8 nucleotides matching TRBD1. The sequencing input was PBMCs. The clonotype was recovered from a woman in her 30s in good health and CMV-seropositive. The CDR3 loop reads CASSPGGARYGYTF. In DNA, the CDR3 is TGTGCCAGCAGTCCAGGGGGCGCACGCTATGGCTACACCTTC.